This T cell receptor beta chain was sequenced in a study of T-cell memory formation after mild COVID-19. One entry per CDR3 protein, called by TCRdb with MiXCR from the 5' RACE reads. Here the sample spans roughly 480,000 distinct CDR3 sequences, around 25% being singletons. This CDR3 contains 12 residues. Germline loops: CDR1 SQVTM, CDR2 ANQGSEA. V lost 2 bases and J lost 3, with 8 bases in between. What was sequenced was PBMCs or a T cell subset sorted from them (not recorded which). The receptor comes from an adult woman who had mild COVID-19 (a few samples of this study predate the infection). Cell type and time point are not known. The rearrangement links TRBV29-1 to TRBJ2-7, with D possibly TRBD2 on 5 matching bases. The CDR3 nucleotides are TGCAGCGTTGAACGGGATGGCTACGAGCAGTACTTC. It translates to CSVERDGYEQYF.